The T cell receptor (beta chain) described here comes from a study of identical twins. Findings of the study overall: Where out-of-frame alpha sequences were twin-shared, they showed excess low generation probability.

For this clonotype: Its antigen remains unknown.

CDR1 and CDR2 from the germline V gene are SGHAT and FQDESV (reference sequence). Trimming took 5 bases from V and 4 from J; bases not matched to a gene: 9. The CDR3 is made up of 18 amino acids. A universal primer binding site was introduced by template switching. The final cDNA contained unique molecular identifiers. MiXCR was run by TCRdb on the 5' RACE reads, yielding one entry per CDR3 protein. Found here are around 680,000 distinct CDR3 sequences, approximately 9% of them singletons; the top ten hold about 0.98%. The same sample was also studied in work on yellow fever vaccine responses in identical twins. That paper notes: Twins' vaccine T cell responses reportedly seemed partly convergent and partly personalized.

The sequence was collected from a woman younger than 35 in good health. The rearrangement joins TRBV11-1 to TRBJ2-3, with 16 bases that match TRBD2. Source material: PBMCs. The CDR3 region is CASSRPGLAGGFADTQYF. In DNA form, the CDR3 reads TGTGCCAGCAGCCGCCCGGGACTAGCGGGAGGGTTTGCAGATACGCAGTATTTT.